These T cell receptor beta chains were read from a single sample in a study of blood T cell repertoires in COVID-19. Assay: immunoSEQ multiplex PCR; the TCRdb copy retains only in-frame clones and omits some. The sample holds 90,000 to 120,000 clones, about 83% seen once. Specimen: peripheral blood. Receptors were obtained from a woman in her 70s with acute or convalescent COVID-19. Each CDR3 is given with its conserved first and last residue. Fields, in order: clone size, V gene, J gene, CDR3 protein. Clone size is not always given. Where it is, it says once, few, many or a class for expanded clones.

clone size: few
V gene: TRBV5-1
J gene: TRBJ2-7
CDR3 protein: CASSLGGGGNEQYF

clone size: .
V gene: TRBV19
J gene: TRBJ1-1
CDR3 protein: CASSIGQGSFMNTEAFF

clone size: .
V gene: TRBV28
J gene: TRBJ1-1
CDR3 protein: CASSPTGTVNTEAFF

clone size: .
V gene: TRBV5-3
J gene: TRBJ2-1
CDR3 protein: CARSLYYNEQFF

clone size: .
V gene: TRBV2
J gene: TRBJ1-1
CDR3 protein: CASSRDRRTNTEAFF

clone size: .
V gene: TRBV5-5
J gene: TRBJ2-3
CDR3 protein: CASSSVGVTSTDTQYF

clone size: .
V gene: TRBV28
J gene: TRBJ2-7
CDR3 protein: CASSLTGRGSREQYF

clone size: .
V gene: TRBV5-4
J gene: TRBJ2-1
CDR3 protein: CASSLPPGQGGSYNEQFF

clone size: .
V gene: TRBV6-2/TRBV6-3
J gene: TRBJ1-1
CDR3 protein: CASSPPEGRRNTEAFF

clone size: .
V gene: TRBV7-4
J gene: TRBJ2-1
CDR3 protein: CARGEREDYNEQFF

clone size: .
V gene: TRBV5-1
J gene: TRBJ2-3
CDR3 protein: CASSPEGSGTQYF

clone size: .
V gene: TRBV9
J gene: TRBJ2-7
CDR3 protein: CASSPSGQGYEQYF

clone size: .
V gene: TRBV11-3
J gene: TRBJ1-4
CDR3 protein: CASSPGQGSEKLFF

clone size: .
V gene: TRBV3-1/TRBV3-2
J gene: TRBJ2-7
CDR3 protein: CASSHRDEQYF

clone size: few
V gene: TRBV19
J gene: TRBJ1-1
CDR3 protein: CASTWGRDTEAFF

clone size: .
V gene: TRBV7-2
J gene: TRBJ2-4
CDR3 protein: CASSLVSGGNIQYF

clone size: .
V gene: TRBV4-2
J gene: TRBJ1-6
CDR3 protein: CASSQGSQAGSPLHF

clone size: .
V gene: TRBV3-1/TRBV3-2
J gene: TRBJ1-1
CDR3 protein: CASSPNLNTEAFF

clone size: .
V gene: TRBV7-2
J gene: TRBJ2-2
CDR3 protein: CASSTGQATNTGELFF

clone size: few
V gene: TRBV12-5
J gene: TRBJ1-1
CDR3 protein: CASGYRENTEAFF

clone size: .
V gene: TRBV2
J gene: TRBJ1-1
CDR3 protein: CASRRGQMNTEAFF

clone size: few
V gene: TRBV19
J gene: TRBJ2-6
CDR3 protein: CASSSTGTRGANVLTF

clone size: .
V gene: TRBV3-1/TRBV3-2
J gene: TRBJ2-2
CDR3 protein: CASSRGGAQNTGELFF

clone size: .
V gene: TRBV19
J gene: TRBJ2-5
CDR3 protein: CASSISSGGAGGLQETQYF